This T cell receptor beta chain stems from a study of post-analysis software for immune sequencing data (dated by TCRdb to about 2015). With regard to the full study: Relapsing-remitting, secondary progressive and progressive-relapsing multiple sclerosis were recorded as disease courses, and subtype annotation was lacking for some patients. A subset of samples was prepared in parallel using single-end sample barcoding, then pooled and co-amplified after Illumina adapter ligation. The patient repertoires were compared against roughly 12 previously published healthy control repertoires obtained from donors aged about 6 to 28 years. What the authors observed across the whole study: Multiple sclerosis patients had significantly lower normalized Chao1 diversity than controls, a result that suggests substantial peripheral T-cell clonal expansion. Direct clustering with F measure revealed strong co-clustering of samples prepared in the same batch, which led to a batch-effect correction. The control group was slightly older than the multiple sclerosis patient group. Patients showed significantly higher frequencies than controls for five TRBV segments, among them TRBV5-6, TRBV5-1 and TRBV20-1.

TCR beta repertoires were profiled from peripheral blood of 13 young patients with multiple sclerosis to demonstrate the VDJtools post-analysis software. Multiple sclerosis patients were children and adolescents aged about 6 to 16 years. Library preparation used PCR. Instrument used: Illumina HiSeq 2500. To reduce PCR and sequencing biases, unique molecular identifiers were built into the TCR beta cDNA libraries. Some 500,000 cDNA molecules were obtained per 1 to 10 million input T cells, so each molecule approximated one T cell. The same protocol used for the earlier healthy control dataset was applied to prepare and sequence the patient libraries. Samples belonging to the same batch were prepared together, multiplexed and sequenced on a shared HiSeq lane. The original methods were these. MIGEC was used to process the raw barcoded reads, and molecular identifier groups with only a single read were discarded before consensus assembly and CDR3 extraction. VDJtools was used for post-analysis of the clonotype tables, with diversity normalized by down-sampling every dataset to the smallest sample size. To correct batch-related cross-sample contamination, repertoire overlap clustering matched CDR3 amino acid sequences but not nucleotide sequences. TCRdb's own reprocessing of the public reads used fastp at Q25 and MiXCR and kept productive beta chains. Every entry covers one CDR3 protein and lists the most common genes and DNA from its rows. TCRdb assigned the V and J calls; the authors' analysis was not used. The sample table lists over 700,000 distinct CDR3 sequences, about 27% of them with a count of one. Roughly 0.54% of the sample belongs to the ten largest clones.

In the case of this clonotype: Its antigen is not yet known. Within one base of it there is no much larger clone, and no base qualities were kept.

Looking up the germline V gene (reference sequence) yields CDR1 SEHNR and CDR2 FQNEAQ. After removal of 7 bases from V and 10 bases from J, the junction retains 18 bases not matched to a gene. The CDR3 runs 16 residues from the cysteine to the phenylalanine. The kept DNA is CDR3 alone, 48 bases in frame from the first base. The sequencing sample was made of blood. In this chain, TRBV7-9 is recombined with TRBJ2-1, with TRBD1 identical over 8 junction bases. The receptor was derived from a girl aged 10 to 17 with multiple sclerosis. The DNA is TGTGCCAGCATCCTCCCCTGGGACAGGCCGGCGGAGGAGCAGTTCTTC. Translated, it reads CASILPWDRPAEEQFF.